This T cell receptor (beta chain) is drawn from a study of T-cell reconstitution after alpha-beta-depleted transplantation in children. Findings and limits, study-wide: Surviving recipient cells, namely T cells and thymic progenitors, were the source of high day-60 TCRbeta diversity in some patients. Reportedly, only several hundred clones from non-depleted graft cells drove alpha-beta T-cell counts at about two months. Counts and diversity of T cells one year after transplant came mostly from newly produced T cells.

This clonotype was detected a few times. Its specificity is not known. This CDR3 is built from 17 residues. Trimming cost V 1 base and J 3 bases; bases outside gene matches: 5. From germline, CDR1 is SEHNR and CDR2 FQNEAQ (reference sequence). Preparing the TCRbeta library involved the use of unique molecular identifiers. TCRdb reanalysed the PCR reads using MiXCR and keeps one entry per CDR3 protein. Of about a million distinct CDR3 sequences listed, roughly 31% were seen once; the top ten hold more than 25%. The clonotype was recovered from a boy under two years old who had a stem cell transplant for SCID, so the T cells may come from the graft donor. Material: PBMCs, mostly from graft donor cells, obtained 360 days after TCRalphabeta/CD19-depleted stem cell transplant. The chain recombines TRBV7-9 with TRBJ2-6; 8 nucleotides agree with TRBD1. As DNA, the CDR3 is TGTGCCAGCAGCTTAGTGCAGGGGGCGGATGGGGCCAACGTCCTGACTTTC. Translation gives CASSLVQGADGANVLTF.